This note documents a single T cell receptor beta chain sequence. Methods used by the authors: Reference gene primers were amplified, and this amplification served to estimate nucleated cell counts. Assay: immunoSEQ multiplex PCR; the TCRdb copy retains only in-frame clones and omits some. That table gives V, J and clone size, and the DNA gave D and trimming. The sample has approximately 250,000 clones; almost 85% are singletons. Recovered status applied to Cohort 3 donors who had two consecutive negative PCRs. It also applied to those with clearance or with symptom resolution. The record originates from a study of blood T cell repertoires in COVID-19. This receptor was obtained from a man aged 40-49 years who had recovered from COVID-19. The sequenced sample consisted of PBMCs or T cells enriched from blood (not recorded which).

The DNA of the CDR3 is TGCGCCAGCAGTGAGTCCGAGTATTACGAGCAGTACTTC. This encodes CASSESEYYEQYF. The V gene is TRBV10-1, the J gene TRBJ2-7, with D hard to call. Germline V lookup: CDR1 WNHNN, CDR2 SYGVQD (reference sequence). Trimming took off 0 bases at V and 4 bases at J, with 7 bases between the two ends. The CDR3 is 13 residues long.